This T cell receptor (beta chain) was captured in a study of shared clonotypes between healthy human individuals. Produced via immunoSEQ multiplex PCR; TCRdb's table is partial and in-frame only. The sample has some 1,100,000 clones; 75% to 80% are singletons. For this clone: What it binds is unknown.

The V and J ends lost 0 bases and 2 bases, in that order; junction bases with no gene match: 7. CDR3 length: 18 residues. Study-level points and caveats: Between four donors, naive CD4 clonotypes were shared at a level of about 5%. Naive subsets usually exceeded memory subsets in estimated richness.

The source of this sequence is a man younger than 30 in good health. Some clones in this sample may be carry-over from other donors' samples. Sequenced sample: memory CD4+ T cells from PBMCs. Noted subset: CD45RA-negative fraction. V and J are TRBV6-7 and TRBJ2-7; 13 nucleotides match TRBD2. TRBV6-7 is recorded as an ORF, its role being uncertain. CDR3 loop: CASSYSSLLAGGPYEQYF. The CDR3 coding sequence is TGTGCCAGCAGTTACTCATCCCTACTAGCGGGAGGGCCCTACGAGCAGTACTTC.